The next 3 T cell receptor beta chains were all read from a single sample in a study of OX40 agonist ivuxolimab in advanced cancers. TCRdb keeps only in-frame clones here, not all; method: immunoSEQ multiplex PCR. This sample has approximately 11,000 clones; approximately 89% occur once, and the top ten carry 29%. The sequenced sample was CD4+ or CD8+ T cells sorted from blood, obtained in a trial of the OX40 agonist ivuxolimab. Receptors were obtained from an adult with an advanced solid tumor such as melanoma, head and neck, liver or kidney cancer.

The V and J genes are TRBV15 and TRBJ2-1; 9 positions match TRBD1. J lost 8 bases, V lost 3 bases, and 8 bases had no gene match. The CDR3 runs to 15 residues. Germline CDR1 is LNHNV and CDR2 is YYDKDF (reference sequence). CDR3 DNA: TGTGCCACCAGCAGCCCGGGACAGGGAATTGATGAGCAGTTCTTC. Protein product: CATSSPGQGIDEQFF. Based on the CDR3 plus reference TRBV15 and TRBJ2-1, the full variable domain is DAMVIQNPRYQVTQFGKPVTLSCSQTLNHNVMYWYQQKSSQAPKLLFHYYDKDFNNEADTPDNFQSRRPNTSFCFLDIRSPGLGDTAMYLCATSSPGQGIDEQFFGPGTRLTVL.

This chain joins TRBV27 and TRBJ2-1; D possibly uses TRBD1 or TRBD2 (5 bases each). Germline assignment: CDR1 MNHEY and CDR2 SMNVEV (reference sequence). V lost 5 bases, J lost 8 bases, and 16 bases lay in between. The CDR3 extends over 14 amino acids. CDR3 region: CASSLLMGEHEQFF. The CDR3 DNA reads as TGTGCCAGCAGTCTCTTGATGGGGGAGCATGAGCAGTTCTTC.

This rearrangement joins TRBV5-1 to TRBJ2-1, with unresolved D. V was shortened by 0 bases and J by 6 bases, with 10 bases between the two germline ends. Germline V CDR1 and CDR2: SGHRS, YFSETQ. The CDR3 sequence is 14 residues long. The CDR3 DNA is TGCGCCAGCAGCTTGGCCGGGCAGTTCAATGAGCAGTTCTTC. Protein sequence: CASSLAGQFNEQFF.